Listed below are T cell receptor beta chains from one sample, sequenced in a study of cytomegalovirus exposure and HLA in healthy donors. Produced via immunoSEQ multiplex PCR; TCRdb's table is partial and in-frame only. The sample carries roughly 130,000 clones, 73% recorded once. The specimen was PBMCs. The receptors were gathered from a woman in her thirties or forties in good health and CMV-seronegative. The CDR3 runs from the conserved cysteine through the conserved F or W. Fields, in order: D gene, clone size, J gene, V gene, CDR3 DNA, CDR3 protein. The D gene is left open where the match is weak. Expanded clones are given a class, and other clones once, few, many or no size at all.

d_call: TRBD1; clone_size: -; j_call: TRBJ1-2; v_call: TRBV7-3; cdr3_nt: TGTGCCAGCAGCCCCGACAGGGGTTATGGCTACACCTTC; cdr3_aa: CASSPDRGYGYTF
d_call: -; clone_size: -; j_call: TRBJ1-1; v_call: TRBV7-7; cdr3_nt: TGTGCTAGCAGCTTACGGTTGAACACTGAAGCTTTCTTT; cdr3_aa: CASSLRLNTEAFF
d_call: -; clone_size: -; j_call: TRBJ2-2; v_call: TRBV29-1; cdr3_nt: TGCAGCGTTGTAGCTTCAGATAGAAACACCGGGGAGCTGTTTTTT; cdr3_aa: CSVVASDRNTGELFF
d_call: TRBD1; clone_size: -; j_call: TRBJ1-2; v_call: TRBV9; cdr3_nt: TGTGCCAGCAAGGGGGCGAGTAACTATGGCTACACCTTC; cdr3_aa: CASKGASNYGYTF
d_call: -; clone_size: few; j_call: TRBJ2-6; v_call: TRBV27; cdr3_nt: TGTGCCAGCAGTACTCACAGTCTTCTGGGGGCCAACGTCCTGACTTTC; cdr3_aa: CASSTHSLLGANVLTF
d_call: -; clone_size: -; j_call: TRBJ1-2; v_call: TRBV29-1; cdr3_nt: TGCAGCGTTGGGGGGGGGCAGGATGGCTACACCTTC; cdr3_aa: CSVGGGQDGYTF
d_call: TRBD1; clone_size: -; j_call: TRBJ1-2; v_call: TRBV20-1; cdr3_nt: TGCAGTGCTGCCGGGACAGGGAACACCTTC; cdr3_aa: CSAAGTGNTF
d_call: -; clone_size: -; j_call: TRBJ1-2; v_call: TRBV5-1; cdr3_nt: TGCGCCAGCAGCTTGGGTCGGGCGGGGGATGGCTACACCTTC; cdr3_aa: CASSLGRAGDGYTF
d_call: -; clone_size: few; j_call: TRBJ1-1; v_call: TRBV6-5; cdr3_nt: TGTGCCAGCAGCGCCGGGACAACTTTCTTT; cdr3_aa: CASSAGTTFF
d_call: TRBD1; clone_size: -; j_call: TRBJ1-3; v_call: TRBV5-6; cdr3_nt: TGTGCCAGCAGCCCCGGACAGGGGGCTGGAAACACCATATATTTT; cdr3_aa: CASSPGQGAGNTIYF
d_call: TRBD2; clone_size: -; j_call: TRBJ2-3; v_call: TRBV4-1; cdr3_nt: TGCGCCAGCAGCCAAGCGCCCCACGGACTAGCGGGGGGGTTTAGCACAGATACGCAGTATTTT; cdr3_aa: CASSQAPHGLAGGFSTDTQYF
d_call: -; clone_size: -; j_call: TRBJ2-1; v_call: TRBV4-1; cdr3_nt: TGCGCCAGCAGCCATCCAGGGAAATACAATGAGCAGTTCTTC; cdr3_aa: CASSHPGKYNEQFF
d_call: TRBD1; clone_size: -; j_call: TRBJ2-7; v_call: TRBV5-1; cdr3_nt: TGCGCCAGCAGATTTGCGTACAGGGGGCTCCGCGAGCAGTACTTC; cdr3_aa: CASRFAYRGLREQYF
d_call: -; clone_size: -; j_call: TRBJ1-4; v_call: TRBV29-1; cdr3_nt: TGCAGCGTTGGTGGGGGCGTAGGTGAAAAACTGTTTTTT; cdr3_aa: CSVGGGVGEKLFF
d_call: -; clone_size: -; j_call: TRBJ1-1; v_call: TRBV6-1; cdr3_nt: TGTGCCAGCAGTGACCCCTACAGGAACACTGAAGCTTTCTTT; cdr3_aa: CASSDPYRNTEAFF
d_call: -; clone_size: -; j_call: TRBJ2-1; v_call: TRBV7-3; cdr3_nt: TGTGCCAGCAGCTTAAGCGGCCCTGAGCAGTTCTTC; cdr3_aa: CASSLSGPEQFF